This T cell receptor beta chain was captured in a study of PD-1 blockade in classical Hodgkin lymphoma (dated by TCRdb to between 2020 and 2021). A note on the overall study: Nivolumab dosing was 3 mg/kg intravenously every 2 weeks, continuing until either disease progression or unacceptable toxicity. The study used TCR beta sequencing and CyTOF to define a peripheral blood immune signature of response to PD-1 blockade in classical Hodgkin lymphoma.

The time point label, read with the paper, signifies: cycle 1 day 1 (C1D1), immediately before nivolumab initiation. All trial patients had relapsed after autologous stem cell transplantation, with cohorts A, B and C differing in prior brentuximab vedotin exposure. A total of roughly 60 patients with relapsed/refractory classical Hodgkin lymphoma made up the trial cohort, and each patient's best overall response was complete response, partial response or progressive disease. Trial patients were treated with single-agent nivolumab in the multi-cohort phase II CheckMate 205 trial. An independent review committee assessed best overall response using the 2007 International Working Group response criteria. Trial PBMCs were collected immediately before nivolumab initiation (C1D1) and during therapy at cycle 2 day 1 and cycle 4 day 1. Peripheral blood was collected in 8 mL Vacutainer Cell Preparation Tubes, from which PBMCs were isolated by centrifugation and then cryopreserved.

Comment on this clone: The clone's antigen remains unknown. Base qualities are not recorded, but no much larger clone differs from it by a single base.

Points the paper makes about the study in general: Diversity was lower in patients who began nivolumab less than 1 year after ASCT, so these patients were left out of later analyses to avoid confounding by immune reconstitution. Baseline TCR diversity was reported as lower in newly diagnosed patients than in healthy donors, and lower still in relapsed/refractory patients. The study was limited to a single clinical trial cohort, and causes of repertoire differences, possibly disease activity or prior therapy, remained undefined. Baseline diversity similar to that of newly diagnosed patients was observed in trial patients achieving complete response, whereas significantly lower diversity was observed in partial responders and progressors. CD4+ but not CD8+ TCR diversity rose significantly by C4D1 (p=0.0027 vs p=0.16), most apparent in complete responders (p=0.02).

The Qiagen DNeasy kit was used to extract genomic DNA both from unsorted PBMCs and from the negatively selected CD4+ and CD8+ fractions. TCR beta CDR3 regions were amplified by immunoSEQ multiplex PCR using primers annealing to V and J segments. Amplification bias was minimized using a synthetic immune receptor repertoire, and residual bias was removed computationally after sequencing. From the authors' description of their analysis: Repertoire diversity was quantified as the Shannon entropy index using custom Python scripts. Unsorted, CD4+ and CD8+ repertoires were analyzed separately, except in combined analyses where CD4+ and CD8+ sequences were merged in silico. Clonal expansion was defined as a frequency increase of at least 2-fold after treatment compared with C1D1, and clones undetected at baseline were assigned a pseudocount of 0.5. Singleton clones were defined as clones with 0 or 1 copy at C1D1, and non-singleton clones were defined as clones with 2 or more copies. Clones expanded in unsorted samples were labelled as CD4+, CD8+ or unknown by matching protein sequences in sorted samples from the same patient. Wilcoxon tests on paired samples were used to test changes in diversity from C1D1 to C4D1. TCRdb re-hosts the immuneACCESS table, in-frame sequences only. Its copies lack some clones; in the studies checked, an unresolved V gene accounts for under half of them, and the cause for the rest is not known. The DNA gave D and trimming, while V, J and clone size come from that table. This sample holds over 70,000 clones; around 90% were observed only once. The ten biggest clones cover roughly a fifth of the sample.

Germline trimming: 5 bases from V, 4 bases from J; junction bases outside gene matches: 6. CDR1 KGHSH and CDR2 LQKENI are derived from the germline V gene. The CDR3, cysteine through phenylalanine, is 14 amino acids long. Just CDR3 DNA is preserved here, 42 bases in frame from base 1. This TCR derives from a human donor with classical Hodgkin lymphoma. In this chain, TRBV18 is recombined with TRBJ2-5; TRBD2 aligns with 8 central bases. The sequenced sample was peripheral blood mononuclear cells (PBMCs), obtained at baseline. The CDR3 in this case is CASSTGTRVETQYF. The DNA sequence follows: TGTGCCAGCTCAACCGGGACTAGGGTAGAGACCCAGTACTTC.